This T cell receptor (beta chain) originates from a study of T cells expressing NK-cell markers. Study-level background: Among the eight sequenced donors, seven tested HCMV-seropositive and one tested seronegative. Study-level results: For four donors, these clonotypes were likewise the leading ones in the CD3+CD56-NKG2C+ fraction. Among CD8+ T cells from roughly six donors, dominant NKG2C+ clonotypes accounted for roughly 1.0-7.0%.

About this clonotype: Antigen specificity is unknown.

TCR beta cDNA was generated via 5'RACE template switching incorporating UMIs. TCRdb re-called the 5' RACE reads and gives one entry per CDR3 protein, without DNA. This repertoire includes about 430,000 distinct CDR3 sequences. This receptor was taken from a woman in her forties or fifties in good health. Sequencing input: blood T cells: a sorted CD56 or NKG2C T cell subset, CD4+ or CD8+ T cells, or bulk PBMC T cells (not recorded which).

CDR3 residues: CASSSSPGTGSDTQYF. J is TRBJ2-3 and V is TRBV7-9; there is no DNA to check the TCRdb D call of TRBD1. The CDR3 spans 16 residues. Germline assignment: CDR1 SEHNR and CDR2 FQNEAQ (reference sequence).